Below, 20 T cell receptor beta chains from the same sample are listed, as sequenced in a study of blood T cell repertoires in COVID-19 (dated by TCRdb to 2018 to 2020). The library was built by means of the immunoSEQ multiplex PCR assay. This immuneACCESS table, as held by TCRdb, lists in-frame sequences with V and J called but not all clones. Of the missing ones, under half trace to an unresolved V gene in checked studies; the others have no known cause. This sample gives fewer than 350,000 clones in total; 85% of them show up just once. The top ten constitute 1.5% to 2% of the sample. Sequenced sample: PBMCs or T cells enriched from blood (not recorded which). The receptor set was obtained from a woman aged 25 to 39 who had been exposed to COVID-19.

The rearrangement joins TRBV2 to TRBJ1-6, with 9 bases fitting TRBD1. CDR3 length: 14 residues. The J segment lost 8 bases and the V segment lost 3 bases, leaving 2 bases of the junction unmatched. CDR1 and CDR2 from the germline V gene are SNHLY and FYNNEI. The CDR3 DNA sequence: TGTGCCAGCAGTGAGACAGGGGGGTATTCACCCCTCCACTTT. It is translated as CASSETGGYSPLHF.

The rearrangement uses TRBV7-2 and TRBJ2-1; 8 bases align to TRBD2. The junction had 11 bases not matched to a gene; V was cut back by 11 bases and J by 5 bases. Germline assignment: CDR1 SGHTA and CDR2 FQGNSA. The CDR3 is 14 amino acids. CDR3 residues: CAGTSGLGHNEQFF. The CDR3 bases are TGTGCCGGTACTTCGGGACTAGGTCACAATGAGCAGTTCTTC.

The chain is built from TRBV2 and TRBJ1-3, with unresolved D. The CDR3 totals 12 residues. V shed 5 bases and J shed 1 base, with 3 bases lying between them. The V gene's germline CDR1 is SNHLY and CDR2 FYNNEI. CDR3 bases: TGTGCCAGCAGTCCTTCTGGAAACACCATATATTTT. It codes for CASSPSGNTIYF. The variable domain in full, completed from reference TRBV2 and TRBJ1-3, reads EPEVTQTPSHQVTQMGQEVILRCVPISNHLYFYWYRQILGQKVEFLVSFYNNEISEKSEIFDDQFSVERPDGSNFTLKIRSTKLEDSAMYFCASSPSGNTIYFGEGSWLTVV.

This rearrangement joins TRBV30 to TRBJ2-7; 9 positions agree with TRBD1. J gave up 5 bases and V 1 base, and 3 bases lay outside the gene matches. Looked up from germline, CDR1 is GTSNPN and CDR2 is SVGIG (reference sequence). CDR3 length: 13 residues. The CDR3, as DNA: TGTGCCTGGAGTGAGGGGGACAGGGACGAGCAGTACTTC. Translated, it gives CAWSEGDRDEQYF.

The J gene is TRBJ2-7, the V gene TRBV12-3 or TRBV12-4, with a tentative D call TRBD2 (6 bases). V lost 4 bases and J lost 5, with 12 bases in between. CDR3 length: 13 residues. The CDR3 DNA reads TGTGCCAGCAGTTACGGGACTCTCGACGAGCAGTACTTC. Amino acid sequence: CASSYGTLDEQYF.

The sample holds one count of this clone. This chain connects TRBV6-5 to TRBJ1-2; no clear D gene. CDR3 length equals 15 residues. V was clipped by 0 bases and J by 4 bases, with 12 bases between them. In germline, CDR1 is MNHEY, CDR2 SVGAGI. The CDR3, as DNA: TGTGCCAGCAGTTACTCGAGGGCAGATCCCTATGGCTACACCTTC. This encodes CASSYSRADPYGYTF.

This chain joins TRBV5-4 and TRBJ2-3, with 11 bases fitting TRBD2. The V segment lost 4 bases and the J segment 3 bases; nucleotides outside the gene matches: 7. CDR3 size: 16 residues. Germline V gene lookup returns CDR1 SGHNT and CDR2 YYREEE (reference sequence). The CDR3: CASSPTSGMGTDTQYF. The CDR3, as DNA: TGTGCCAGCAGCCCGACTAGCGGGATGGGGACAGATACGCAGTATTTT.

The chain couples TRBV19 to TRBJ2-7, with 11 bases aligning to TRBD2. V lost 3 bases, J lost 4 bases, and 5 bases stayed unmatched. The CDR3 runs to 15 residues. Per the germline V gene, CDR1 is LNHDA and CDR2 is SQIVND (reference sequence). The CDR3 coding sequence is TGTGCCAGTAGTATCCTAGCGGGAGGTCTATACGAGCAGTACTTC. As protein: CASSILAGGLYEQYF.

This clone has a single count. The chain is built from TRBV5-4 and TRBJ1-1; D unclear. CDR1 SGHNT and CDR2 YYREEE come from the germline V gene (reference sequence). The CDR3 contains 13 residues. CDR3 coding DNA: TGTGTCTGCGAGGGAGGACGGGTCCCTGAAGCTTTCTTT. It codes for CVCEGGRVPEAFF.

This clone was counted between two and nine times. The CDR3 DNA sequence: TGCGCCAGCAGCTTGGGTCGGGACACGTATAATTCACCCCTCCACTTT. Encoded protein: CASSLGRDTYNSPLHF. The chain has TRBV5-1 and TRBJ1-6; TRBD1 is a possible D gene (6 bases). CDR1 and CDR2 from the germline V gene are SGHRS and YFSETQ. The CDR3 contains 16 residues. V was cut by 0 bases and J by 4 bases, with 11 bases left in between. The full variable domain, its missing parts supplied by reference TRBV5-1 and TRBJ1-6, is KAGVTQTPRYLIKTRGQQVTLSCSPISGHRSVSWYQQTPGQGLQFLFEYFSETQRNKGNFPGRFSGRQFSNSRSEMNVSTLELGDSALYLCASSLGRDTYNSPLHFGNGTRLTVT.

The rearrangement uses TRBV7-8 and TRBJ1-1, with TRBD1 identical over 7 bases. Losses at the gene ends were 1 base for V and 1 base for J; bases not matched to a gene: 3. Germline CDR1 and CDR2: SGHVS and FQNEAQ. This CDR3 is built from 15 residues. The CDR3 nucleotides are TGTGCCAGCAGCTTAGGTGGGACAGCGAACACTGAAGCTTTCTTT. This translates into CASSLGGTANTEAFF.

V and J are TRBV11-1 and TRBJ2-7; the match to TRBD1 covers 10 bases. V gave up 5 bases and J gave up 7 bases; unmatched junction bases: 5. This CDR3 region has 13 residues. Germline V gene lookup returns CDR1 SGHAT and CDR2 FQDESV (reference sequence). The CDR3 protein is CASSPGTGEEQYF. DNA for the CDR3: TGTGCCAGCAGCCCGGGGACAGGGGAAGAGCAGTACTTC.

This chain joins TRBV29-1 and TRBJ2-3; tentatively, D is TRBD2 (6 bases). Germline V gene sequence: CDR1 SQVTM, CDR2 ANQGSEA. The CDR3 consists of 15 residues. V lost 5 bases, J lost 0 bases, and 15 bases lay in between. CDR3 in DNA: TGCAGCGTTCCAATAGCGGACCTGAGCACAGATACGCAGTATTTT. Protein sequence: CSVPIADLSTDTQYF.

The genes are TRBV30 and TRBJ1-6, with unresolved D. V gave up 2 bases and J gave up 0 bases, with 17 bases separating them. Germline CDR1 is GTSNPN and CDR2 is SVGIG (reference sequence). This CDR3 has 18 residues. CDR3 region: CAWSQTPVMSSYNSPLHF. The DNA of the CDR3 is TGTGCCTGGAGTCAGACACCTGTAATGAGCTCCTATAATTCACCCCTCCACTTT. Looking up the rest from reference TRBV30 and TRBJ1-6 gives the full variable domain: SQTIHQWPATLVQPVGSPLSLECTVEGTSNPNLYWYRQAAGRGLQLLFYSVGIGQISSEVPQNLSASRPQDRQFILSSKKLLLSDSGFYLCAWSQTPVMSSYNSPLHFGNGTRLTVT.

This chain links TRBV6-1 with TRBJ2-2, with no clear D. Germline CDR1 is MNHNS and CDR2 is SASEGT. V was shortened by 0 bases and J by 5 bases, with 10 bases between the two germline ends. This CDR3 has 15 residues. The CDR3: CASSEAPSLTGELFF. The CDR3 DNA reads TGTGCCAGCAGTGAAGCCCCGAGTCTGACCGGGGAGCTGTTTTTT.

This chain uses TRBV7-9 with TRBJ2-2; D not resolved. Germline V lookup: CDR1 SEHNR, CDR2 FQNEAQ (reference sequence). CDR3 length equals 14 residues. V was pared by 6 bases and J by 4 bases, with 12 bases between. The CDR3 coding sequence is TGTGCCAGCAGTAACTCTCGGAGCACCGGGGAGCTGTTTTTT. Translated, it gives CASSNSRSTGELFF.

The chain recombines TRBV6-4 with TRBJ2-1; 14 bases line up with TRBD2. Per germline, CDR1 MRHNA and CDR2 SNTAGT. The CDR3 sequence is 17 residues long. Trimming took 4 bases from V and 2 from J; bases not matched to a gene: 4. CDR3 DNA: TGTGCCAGCAGTGTATCGACTAGCGGGGGGGCCTACAATGAGCAGTTCTTC. Encoded protein: CASSVSTSGGAYNEQFF.

The chain has TRBV28 and TRBJ2-4; D unclear. V lost 6 bases and J 4 bases, leaving 13 bases between the germline ends. The CDR3 is made up of 14 amino acids. Germline-derived CDR1 and CDR2 are MDHEN and SYDVKM. CDR3 nucleotide sequence: TGTGCCAGCAGGGCGACACCCGTAAAAAACATTCAGTACTTC. It translates to CASRATPVKNIQYF. Full variable domain (remainder filled in from reference TRBV28 and TRBJ2-4): DVKVTQSSRYLVKRTGEKVFLECVQDMDHENMFWYRQDPGLGLRLIYFSYDVKMKEKGDIPEGYSVSREKKERFSLILESASTNQTSMYLCASRATPVKNIQYFGAGTRLSVL.

The chain carries TRBV28 and TRBJ2-7, with D perhaps TRBD2 (6 bases). The CDR3 loop spans 14 amino acids. Trimming took 3 bases from V and 4 from J, leaving 13 bases between them. Germline V gives CDR1 MDHEN, CDR2 SYDVKM. This chain's CDR3 is CASSLGGKGYEQYF. CDR3 sequence (DNA): TGTGCCAGCAGTTTGGGGGGTAAGGGGTACGAGCAGTACTTC.

V is TRBV5-5 and J is TRBJ1-5; D call uncertain. Germline loops: CDR1 SGHKS, CDR2 YYEKEE (reference sequence). The V end lost 2 bases, the J end lost 2 bases, and 14 bases lay between the germline ends. The CDR3 has 16 residues. The CDR3 loop is CASSFEYSRGNQPQHF. CDR3 nucleotides: TGTGCCAGCAGCTTTGAATATTCGCGGGGCAATCAGCCCCAGCATTTT.